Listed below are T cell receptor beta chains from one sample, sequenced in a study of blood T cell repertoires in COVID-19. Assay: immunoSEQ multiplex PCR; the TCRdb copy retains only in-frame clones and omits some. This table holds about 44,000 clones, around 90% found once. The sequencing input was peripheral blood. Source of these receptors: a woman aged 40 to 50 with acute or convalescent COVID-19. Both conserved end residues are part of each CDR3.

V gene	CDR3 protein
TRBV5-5	CASSLGAGSYEQYF
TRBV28	CASSLGSGRNTEAFF
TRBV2	CASSGLVQETQYF
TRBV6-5	CASSYQGAMNTEAFF
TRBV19	CASRLTGTGGLNEQFF
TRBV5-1	CASSLVGDRSTDTQYF
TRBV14	CASSQQGLEAFF
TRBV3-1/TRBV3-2	CASNLGANEKLFF
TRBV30	CAWSVGTGGSYEQYF
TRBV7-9	CASSYTGLGEKLFF
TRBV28	CASSLAGTGGNEKLFF
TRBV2	CASSEGGTSVADTQYF
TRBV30	CAWSVSGSYEQYF
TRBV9	CASSSEGGAYQPQHF
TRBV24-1	CATSASGVPYNEQFF
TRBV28	CASSPNPGWGEQYF
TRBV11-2	CASSTPEGQGIGVTEAFF
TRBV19	CASSIAVREEAFF
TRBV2	CASSDGGGNTEAFF
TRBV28	CASSSGFDRPLHF
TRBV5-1	CASSLGAEQAYEQYF
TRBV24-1	CATSDTRTGRAYGYTF
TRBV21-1	CASSKSLSRGGRGHRSTLNTEAFF
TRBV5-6	CASSRGGTEAFF
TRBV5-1	CASSFRDTTSYEQYF
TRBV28	CASSLTPGGGGEETQYF
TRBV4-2	CASSQYPTSTMDSQNEQFF